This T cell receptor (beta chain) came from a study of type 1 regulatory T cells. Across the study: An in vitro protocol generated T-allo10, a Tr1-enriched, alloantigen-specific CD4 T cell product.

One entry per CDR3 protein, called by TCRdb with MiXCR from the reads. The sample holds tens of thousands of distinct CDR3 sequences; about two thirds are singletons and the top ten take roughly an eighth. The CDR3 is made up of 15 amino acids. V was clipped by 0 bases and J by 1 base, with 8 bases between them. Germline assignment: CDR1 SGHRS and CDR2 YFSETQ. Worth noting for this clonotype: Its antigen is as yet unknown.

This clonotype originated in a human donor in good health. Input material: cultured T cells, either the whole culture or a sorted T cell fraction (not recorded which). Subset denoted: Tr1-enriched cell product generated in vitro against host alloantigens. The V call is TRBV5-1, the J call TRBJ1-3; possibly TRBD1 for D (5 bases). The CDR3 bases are TGCGCCAGCAGCTTGGAGGCAGGGTCTGGAAACACCATATATTTT. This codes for CASSLEAGSGNTIYF.